This T cell receptor beta chain was captured by sequencing in a study of blood T cell repertoires in COVID-19. About the study: Samples came from the United States, Italy and Spain, spanning acute and convalescent COVID-19. PBMCs, B-cell-depleted T cells, or T cells were the source of the cDNA or gDNA that made up the material.

Per the original methods: Amplification of reference gene primers provided the estimated nucleated cell counts. Profiling relied on immunoSEQ multiplex PCR, and the TCRdb table lists in-frame clones only, not all of them. V, J and clone size were drawn from that table, and D and trimming were deduced from the DNA. The table has some 29,000 clones, approximately 88% seen once. The V end lost 0 bases, the J end lost 4 bases, and 7 bases lay between the germline ends. Germline-derived CDR1 and CDR2 are SGHRS and YFSETQ. This CDR3 spans 13 amino acids. The sequence was obtained from a man aged 80 or over with active COVID-19. The source material was peripheral blood. The rearrangement uses TRBV5-1 and TRBJ1-1, with D uncertain. The CDR3 loop reads CASSLDAVTEAFF. The CDR3 DNA reads as TGCGCCAGCAGCTTGGACGCAGTCACTGAAGCTTTCTTT.